This T cell receptor (beta chain) derives from a study of cytomegalovirus exposure and HLA in healthy donors (dated by TCRdb to about 2017). Study-level background: In an earlier analysis of 587 of the donors, 250 to 350 Gb of sequence data and approximately 120 million unique TCR beta sequences from roughly 200 million T cells were reported. An early release covering over 500 HLA-typed donors comprised roughly 300 gigabases of sequencing data and around 85 million unique TCR sequences. Among the roughly 400 genotyped donors, approximately 77% belonged to the genetic ancestry cluster associated with self-reported Caucasian donors. The study aimed to test whether cataloging public T cell receptors could reveal signatures of past pathogen exposure. Using immunosequencing, the study profiled T cell repertoires from 500 to 800 subjects and related those repertoires to cytomegalovirus serostatus. A separate validation cohort of 100 to 150 different subjects was used in addition to the roughly 670-subject first cohort. The study combined high-throughput TCR immunosequencing, statistical association of individual TCRs with disease status, and machine learning to predict cytomegalovirus infection status. To study patterns of TCR occurrence, a later analysis re-analyzed previously published TCR beta repertoires from 666 donors and added high-resolution HLA genotyping. Rather than using new phenotypic data, the later analysis identified candidate immune exposures from TCR beta sequences and from how often those sequences occurred across donors. An earlier analysis of several hundred of the donors applied high-throughput TCR beta sequencing to assess whether each TCR beta V gene segment acted as functional or pseudogenic. Alongside the repertoire data, information on donor age, sex, ethnicity and CMV serostatus was compiled. Genome-wide SNP genotypes for about 65% of the roughly 670 donors were used in a later genetic analysis, which treated that subset as a discovery cohort. Every discovery cohort repertoire had been produced on one sequencing platform. HLA typing included class I and class II loci at four-digit resolution. The number of typed donors differed by locus: about 620-630 for A, B, C, DRB1 and DQB1; 522 for DQA1; about 600 for DPA1; and around 450 for DPB1. A few DR-DQ haplotypes were treated as single units for association and clustering because of strong linkage in the cohort. On average, roughly 240,000 unique TCR beta nucleotide sequences were sequenced per donor among roughly 430 genotyped donors of the cohort, with roughly 18% of those sequences being non-productive.

The cohort was made up of approximately 670 healthy bone marrow donors. At the time of sampling, all cohort members were nominally healthy, though unrecorded immune exposures were likely present. The donor was CMV seropositive and was included in the group of approximately 310 seropositive cohort members. Every donor gave a peripheral blood sample, and the peripheral blood mononuclear cells from that sample were used for TCR beta sequencing. The Qiagen DNeasy Blood Extraction Kit was used to extract genomic DNA from the blood cell samples. The receptor library was made with the immunoSEQ multiplex PCR assay. The multiplex PCR relied on a mix of 60 forward primers for TCR Vbeta segments and 13 reverse primers for TCR Jbeta segments. The CDR3 region of rearranged TCR beta genes was amplified from genomic DNA by a multiplex PCR assay. The amplified TCR beta libraries were sequenced on the Illumina HiSeq System as 87-base-pair reads. The original methods were these. A later analysis tallied tens of millions of unique TCR beta chains across the 666 repertoires, and around 12 million of those chains were shared by two or more donors. To remove PCR and sequencing errors, raw reads were error-corrected and collapsed into unique sequences using a nearest-neighbor algorithm that merged closely related sequences. V, D and J gene segments were assigned by aligning CDR3 sequences to IMGT reference sequences. For a sequence to be retained, a match of at least six nucleotides to both a V gene segment and a J gene segment was required. A rearrangement counted as productive if the CDR3 had no stop codons and remained in frame with V and J, and every other rearrangement counted as non-productive. Following IMGT convention, CDR3 was defined as the stretch from the second conserved V-encoded cysteine to the conserved J-encoded phenylalanine. The earlier analysis of some 600 of the donors excluded sequences that lacked an unambiguous match to a single V gene segment. In an earlier analysis of roughly 600 of the donors, a V segment was called functional when productive rearrangements were above 56.7%, and segregating when the standard deviation between donors exceeded 5%. A statistical classification framework was developed to diagnose cytomegalovirus status using the catalog of TCR beta chain sequences. A later analysis assigned V and J genes by comparing TCR nucleotide sequences with IMGT/GENE-DB human TR gene sequences. A later analysis assigned CDR3 sequences and most-parsimonious VDJ recombination scenarios with the TCRdist pipeline. In a later analysis, each TCR beta chain was defined by its CDR3 amino acid sequence together with its V-gene family, and reads lacking a unique V-gene family were excluded. To address suspected cross-contamination and a sequencing artifact, a later analysis removed under 600 highly shared, low-generation-probability nucleotide sequences. In a later analysis, a clonal expansion index for each public chain was calculated from normalized within-repertoire ranks of inferred template counts. In a later analysis, generation probabilities were computed using a VDJ recombination model fitted to out-of-frame rearrangements, and the results were checked against IGoR. A later analysis scored TCR-TCR, TCR-HLA and TCR-CMV co-occurrence with hypergeometric tests, applying a repertoire-size bias correction to TCR pairs. False discovery rates were estimated in a later analysis by permuting HLA or CMV assignments 20 times. In a later analysis, co-occurring TCRs were grouped with DBSCAN, and TCRdist sequence similarity was added when clustering was performed within HLA-allele-positive subsets. Repertoires with fewer than 30,000 or more than 120,000 public chains were left out of co-occurrence clustering, as were about 5 repertoires with anomalous nucleotide sharing. TCRdb limited this immuneACCESS table to in-frame rearrangements with V and J called. A share of clones is missing; checked studies link under half to unresolved V genes, and the rest is unexplained. The V and J calls and clone size were taken over from that table, and D and trimming were inferred from the DNA. Per the sample table, the count is almost 40,000 clones. The ten largest account for around 3.1% of the sample.

Results and caveats for the whole study, not just this receptor: Three of the identified cytomegalovirus-associated TCR beta chains were confirmed in vitro to be specific for cytomegalovirus antigens. The study listed over 150 TCR beta chains as associated with cytomegalovirus. Some IMGT-functional V segments, including TRBV6-2 and TRBV6-3, could not be told apart with the 87-base-pair reads, so those segments were excluded. At a false discovery rate of 0.05, a later analysis linked about 17,000 TCR beta sequences to specific HLA alleles. Most TCR sequences were observed very rarely across donors, whereas some public TCRs were present in many individuals. In an earlier analysis of 587 of the donors, most TCR beta V segments were observed in productive rearrangements about 87% or about 30% of the time, broadly matching IMGT annotations. A further reported finding was that TCR beta sequences accurately predicted the HLA-A and HLA-B alleles for most subjects in the first cohort. Correlated functional status among segregating V segments might reflect linkage disequilibrium, but an unknown experimental factor could not be ruled out. In a later analysis, HLA-associated TCR beta chains showed more clonal expansion and lower generation probabilities than non-associated chains that were equally common. Only TCR beta chains were sequenced in this cohort, and the absence of alpha or paired-chain data limited detectable features. For the cohort, immune exposure information was limited to CMV serostatus. Because counts were too low, about 18 rarely observed V segments, including chromosome 9 orphons, were excluded from the earlier analysis of 587 of the donors. A later genetic analysis associated a missense DCLRE1C variant with V-gene and J-gene trimming of TCR beta chains, and an independent cohort replicated the association. Most CMV-associated TCR beta chains appeared to be HLA-restricted in a later analysis, and the HLA associations seemed to be driven largely by CMV exposure. The classifier was reported to diagnose cytomegalovirus status with high specificity and sensitivity in both the original cohort and the validation cohort. According to the authors, the approach could potentially be generalized to other disease states and immunological phenotypes. Several of the top co-occurrence clusters appeared to be linked to parvovirus B19, influenza, CMV and Epstein-Barr virus, according to a later analysis. Because some donors lacked HLA typing at each locus, the association tests relied only on the typed subset. In a later genetic analysis, fewer N-insertions in productive TCRs were reported among donors in an Asian-associated ancestry cluster than the approximately 710-donor mean. When HLA alleles, especially DR and DQ, strongly co-occurred, attributing TCR associations to individual alleles was difficult. The presence/absence analyses assumed that sequencing depth was roughly uniform across donors, and that assumption may not be true. The sequencing pipeline was judged likely to have produced a cluster of highly shared sequence variants as a technical artifact. According to a later analysis, TCR association rates differed among HLA loci, with DRB1 alleles showing the most associated TCRs and HLA-C alleles showing the fewest.

V is clipped by 3 bases and J by 4 bases, and the sequence between their germline boundaries is 12 bases long. The germline V gene provides CDR1 SGHTA and CDR2 FQGNSA. Taken from cysteine to phenylalanine, the CDR3 has 14 residues. The sequence is cut down to CDR3 DNA, 42 bases in frame from base 1. Points on this clone: The target of this receptor is not known.

This TCR derives from a woman in her thirties in good health and CMV-seropositive. This sequence uses TRBV7-2 and TRBJ1-2; matching of 5 bases hints at TRBD1 as the D gene. The source material was PBMCs. At the DNA level, the sequence is TGTGCCAGCAGCTTCGCCACTGACAGCTATGGCTACACCTTC. This is translated as CASSFATDSYGYTF.